A selection of T cell receptor beta chains follows, all from one sample in a study of blood T cell repertoires in COVID-19. Produced via immunoSEQ multiplex PCR; TCRdb's table is partial and in-frame only. This table holds about 370,000 clones, approximately 90% found once. Sequencing was carried out using PBMCs or T cells enriched from blood (not recorded which). The receptors come from a man younger than 30 who had recovered from COVID-19. CDR3s include the opening cysteine and the closing phenylalanine or tryptophan. Each record gives: J gene, D gene, CDR3 length, V gene, CDR3 DNA, CDR3 protein. The D gene is left open where the match is weak.

j_gene: TRBJ1-2
d_gene: TRBD1
len: 18
v_gene: TRBV28
CDR3nt: TGTGCCAGCAGTTTACCCATCGGGACAGGGACCAAGGGCGGTGGCTACACCTTC
CDR3aa: CASSLPIGTGTKGGGYTF

j_gene: TRBJ2-7
d_gene: .
len: 13
v_gene: TRBV27
CDR3nt: TGTGCCAGCAGCTCGGACTATTTAGACGAGCAGTACTTC
CDR3aa: CASSSDYLDEQYF

j_gene: TRBJ2-7
d_gene: TRBD2
len: 17
v_gene: TRBV5-1
CDR3nt: TGCGCCAGCAGCTTGGGGCCTCTAGCGGGGAGTACCTACGAGCAGTACTTC
CDR3aa: CASSLGPLAGSTYEQYF

j_gene: TRBJ1-2
d_gene: TRBD1
len: 17
v_gene: TRBV19
CDR3nt: TGTGCCAGCCACCTCTTAAGAACGATACCAGGGGGCGGAGGCTACACCTTC
CDR3aa: CASHLLRTIPGGGGYTF

j_gene: TRBJ1-1
d_gene: .
len: 14
v_gene: TRBV18
CDR3nt: TGTGCCAGCTCACTCAGGGAGGTAGATACTGAAGCTTTCTTT
CDR3aa: CASSLREVDTEAFF

j_gene: TRBJ2-2
d_gene: TRBD1
len: 16
v_gene: TRBV30
CDR3nt: TGTGCCTGGACCCCAGGGACAGGGGGTTTCACCGGGGAGCTGTTTTTT
CDR3aa: CAWTPGTGGFTGELFF

j_gene: TRBJ1-6
d_gene: .
len: 17
v_gene: TRBV9
CDR3nt: TGTGCCAGCAGCGTTCGGGACACCTACTCCTATAATTCACCCCTCCACTTT
CDR3aa: CASSVRDTYSYNSPLHF

j_gene: TRBJ1-1
d_gene: .
len: 14
v_gene: TRBV5-6
CDR3nt: TGTGCCAGCAGCCCCCGGAGGGAGGACACTGAAGCTTTCTTT
CDR3aa: CASSPRREDTEAFF

j_gene: TRBJ1-5
d_gene: .
len: 17
v_gene: TRBV28
CDR3nt: TGTGCCAGCAGTTTAGGTCAGGGGTCTCATAGCAATCAGCCCCAGCATTTT
CDR3aa: CASSLGQGSHSNQPQHF

j_gene: TRBJ2-7
d_gene: TRBD1
len: 13
v_gene: TRBV10-3
CDR3nt: TGTGCCATCAGGGGGACAGGGACCTACGAGCAGTACTTC
CDR3aa: CAIRGTGTYEQYF

j_gene: TRBJ1-2
d_gene: .
len: 13
v_gene: TRBV29-1
CDR3nt: TGCAGCGTTGCTTTTAACAGCCGGTTGGGCTACACCTTC
CDR3aa: CSVAFNSRLGYTF

j_gene: TRBJ1-5
d_gene: .
len: 13
v_gene: TRBV6-4
CDR3nt: TGTGCCAGCAGTACCACTTCGAACGGGCCCCAGCATTTT
CDR3aa: CASSTTSNGPQHF

j_gene: TRBJ1-2
d_gene: TRBD1
len: 17
v_gene: TRBV3-1/TRBV3-2
CDR3nt: TGTGCCAGCAGCCAAGGGATCGGGACAGGGAGTAACTATGGCTACACCTTC
CDR3aa: CASSQGIGTGSNYGYTF